This T cell receptor beta chain appears in the sequencing data of a study of CD8 T cells in Susac syndrome. General observations from the study: An acknowledgment was made by the study that its TCR sequencing and HLA analysis involved relatively few individuals.

The T cells that were sequenced for TCR beta were CD8+ and CD4+ cells from blood. Through negative isolation, CD4+ and CD8+ T cells were obtained, while TEMRA cells were enriched using FACS. CDR1 and CDR2 (germline): MNHEY, SVGAGI. The CDR3 totals 16 residues. The junction had 5 bases not matched to a gene; V was cut back by 0 bases and J by 2 bases. About this clonotype: Its antigen is undetermined.

Random hexamers were used to reverse transcribe roughly 0.45 to 1 ug of RNA. Amplification of the TCR beta CDR3 was carried out by immunoSEQ multiplex PCR, which spanned a total of 54 Vbeta and 13 Jbeta segments. Using its own MiXCR run on the immunoSEQ multiplex PCR reads, TCRdb lists one record per CDR3 protein. The data hold under 55,000 distinct CDR3 sequences, with roughly 93% observed a single time. The chain joins TRBV6-5 to TRBJ2-5; 8 nucleotides line up with TRBD1. Source material: CD8+ T cells from PBMCs. The clonotype comes from a human donor with multiple sclerosis. The CDR3 DNA is TGTGCCAGCAGTTACTCCGGCAGGGGGCTGCAAGAGACCCAGTACTTC. Amino acid sequence: CASSYSGRGLQETQYF.